These 21 T cell receptor beta chains were all obtained from the same sample, sequenced in a study of blood T cells in healthy people across ages. Primers used in a second PCR of about 6 to 11 cycles were a sample-barcoded 5' primer and a J-beta primer mix. TCRdb called the 5' RACE reads again in MiXCR, with one record for every CDR3 protein. The data hold roughly 800,000 distinct CDR3 sequences, with 35% to 40% observed a single time. The sequenced sample was blood. These receptors all come from a man in his late teens or twenties in good health.

This clonotype was seen many times. This chain uses TRBV20-1 with TRBJ2-7, with TRBD1 matching over 10 bases. This CDR3 region has 14 residues. Germline V gene data show CDR1 as DFQATT and CDR2 as SNEGSKA (reference sequence). V gave up 0 bases and J gave up 5 bases; unmatched junction bases: 4. The CDR3 protein is CSARDRDRGDEQYF. CDR3 DNA: TGCAGTGCTAGAGATCGGGACAGGGGTGACGAGCAGTACTTC.

This clonotype was counted many times. The chain is built from TRBV20-1 and TRBJ2-1; TRBD2 agrees at 10 bases. The V gene's germline CDR1 is DFQATT and CDR2 SNEGSKA (reference sequence). J was trimmed by 4 bases and V by 6 bases; bases with no gene match: 6. This CDR3 spans 14 amino acids. The DNA for the CDR3 is TGCAGTGCCGAACTAGCGGGGCTATACAATGAGCAGTTCTTC. It yields the protein CSAELAGLYNEQFF.

This chain joins TRBV12-3 or TRBV12-4 and TRBJ1-1, with D unclear. The V end was cut by 10 bases, the J end by 4 bases, with 13 bases between. The CDR3 extends over 12 amino acids. In DNA form, the CDR3 reads TGTGCCATCGGACGGGCGCTCACTGAAGCTTTCTTT. Translated: CAIGRALTEAFF.

This chain uses TRBV12-3 or TRBV12-4 with TRBJ2-7; D is possibly TRBD1 (5 bases). This CDR3 spans 13 amino acids. V was trimmed by 8 bases and J by 2 bases, leaving 13 bases between them. The CDR3 sequence is CASGWGETYEQYF. In nucleotides, the CDR3 is TGTGCCAGCGGGTGGGGCGAAACCTACGAGCAGTACTTC.

The V and J genes are TRBV20-1 and TRBJ2-5, with TRBD2 matching over 10 bases. Germline values: CDR1 DFQATT, CDR2 SNEGSKA (reference sequence). The CDR3 has 16 residues. V lost 0 bases and J lost 4; bases outside the gene matches: 8. In DNA form, the CDR3 reads TGCAGTGCTAGAGAGCCCCTAGCGGGAGTAAGAGAGACCCAGTACTTC. It is translated as CSAREPLAGVRETQYF.

This clonotype came up a few times. The gene calls are TRBV7-2 and TRBJ2-6, with D perhaps matching TRBD2 (5 bases). The germline V gene encodes CDR1 SGHTA and CDR2 FQGNSA. There are 16 residues in the CDR3. Trimming cost V 5 bases and J 0 bases, with 11 bases left between them. CDR3 residues: CASSQIRDSGANVLTF. CDR3 bases: TGTGCCAGCAGCCAAATCCGGGACTCTGGGGCCAACGTCCTGACTTTC.

The V call is TRBV7-9, the J call TRBJ2-7; D perhaps matches TRBD1 (6 bases). TRBJ2-5 matches the DNA end more closely, so the J call is doubtful. The germline V gene has CDR1 SEHNR and CDR2 FQNEAQ (reference sequence). The CDR3 contains 15 residues. The DNA of the CDR3 is TGTGCCAGCAGCTTATCAGCCCTGGGGGCACAGACCCAGTACTTC. Translating it yields CASSLSALGAQTQYF.

The chain couples TRBV6-1 to TRBJ2-5; D is possibly TRBD2 (7 bases). The J call may be mistaken, given a closer DNA end match to TRBJ2-7. The CDR3 sequence is 15 residues long. Germline CDR1 MNHNS, CDR2 SASEGT. The CDR3 DNA is TGTGCCAGCAGTGACCGGGGGGCGAAAACCTACGAGCAGTACTTC. It translates to CASSDRGAKTYEQYF.

The rearrangement joins TRBV7-3 to TRBJ1-2, with 10 bases fitting TRBD1. The germline CDR1 and CDR2 sequences are SGHTA and FQGTGA. Trimming took 4 bases from V and 4 from J; bases not matched to a gene: 6. This CDR3 is built from 15 residues. In nucleotides, the CDR3 is TGTGCCAGCAGCTGGGGACAGGGGACGCCCTATGGCTACACCTTC. Protein: CASSWGQGTPYGYTF.

This clonotype has just one count. The chain uses TRBV6-5 and TRBJ2-7; TRBD1 agrees at 9 bases. The V gene's germline CDR1 is MNHEY and CDR2 SVGAGI. With V trimmed by 6 bases and J by 1 base, 10 bases remained unmatched. The CDR3 is 16 residues long. The CDR3 bases are TGTGCCAGCAGCCCCGCCGGGACAGGGTCGTCCTACGAGCAGTACTTC. Translated: CASSPAGTGSSYEQYF.

Of note for this clonotype: A read error may be the cause here, since a much bigger clone is one base away. The V call is TRBV10-3, the J call TRBJ1-2; D may be TRBD1 (6 bases). Germline V gene lookup returns CDR1 ENHRY and CDR2 SYGVKD. The CDR3 totals 14 residues. Trimming stripped 5 bases from V and 2 bases from J, with 12 bases between. DNA of the CDR3: TGTGCCATCAGTAATGGGGGGCCCAACTATGGCTACACCTTC. Its translation is CAISNGGPNYGYTF.

In this sample, this clonotype turned up a few times. This chain links TRBV4-1 with TRBJ1-2, with D possibly matching TRBD1 (5 bases). CDR3 length equals 14 residues. Germline assignment: CDR1 MGHRA and CDR2 YSYEKL. V was pared by 0 bases and J by 8 bases, with 13 bases between. The CDR3 loop is CASSQDQQGRGYTF. The CDR3 coding sequence is TGCGCCAGCAGCCAAGATCAGCAGGGTAGGGGCTACACCTTC.

This chain links TRBV5-1 with TRBJ2-3; D not resolved. The CDR3 contains 14 residues. V was shortened by 3 bases and J by 4 bases, with 12 bases between the two germline ends. Germline-derived CDR1 and CDR2 are SGHRS and YFSETQ. The CDR3 is CASSWESRADTQYF. CDR3 DNA: TGCGCCAGCAGCTGGGAAAGCCGGGCAGATACGCAGTATTTT.

This clonotype was counted ten times or more. The chain recombines TRBV29-1 with TRBJ1-2; no clear D gene. V was trimmed by 1 base and J by 3 bases, leaving 15 bases between them. The germline V gene encodes CDR1 SQVTM and CDR2 ANQGSEA. The CDR3 loop spans 15 amino acids. CDR3 protein: CSVEGWQDEDYGYTF. Written as DNA, the CDR3 is TGCAGCGTTGAAGGGTGGCAGGACGAGGACTATGGCTACACCTTC.

The chain uses TRBV6-2 or TRBV6-3 and TRBJ1-4; D not certain. Germline V gene sequence: CDR1 MNHEY, CDR2 SVGEGT. V lost 7 bases to trimming and J lost 3 bases, with 9 bases between them. This CDR3 spans 13 amino acids. The CDR3 here is CASKESANEKLFF. CDR3 nucleotide sequence: TGTGCCAGCAAGGAATCGGCTAATGAAAAACTGTTTTTT.

This clonotype was seen ten or more times. The rearrangement joins TRBV7-3 to TRBJ2-1, with D unclear. The V and J ends lost 2 bases and 10 bases respectively, with 9 bases between them. CDR3 size: 12 residues. CDR1 and CDR2 from the germline V gene are SGHTA and FQGTGA. The CDR3 region is CASSLSSGEQFF. The CDR3 DNA follows: TGTGCCAGCAGCTTATCGTCCGGGGAGCAGTTCTTC.

The chain is built from TRBV7-2 and TRBJ2-5; weak D call: TRBD1 (6 bases). The CDR3 covers 14 residues. The germline V and J ends were trimmed by 7 bases and 5 bases, with 17 bases remaining between them. In germline, CDR1 is SGHTA, CDR2 FQGNSA. The CDR3 loop is CASTAPLTGETQYF. Written as DNA, the CDR3 is TGTGCCAGCACCGCACCCCTCACAGGGGAGACCCAGTACTTC. The full variable domain, completed using reference TRBV7-2 and TRBJ2-5, is GAGVSQSPSNKVTEKGKDVELRCDPISGHTALYWYRQSLGQGLEFLIYFQGNSAPDKSGLPSDRFSAERTGGSVSTLTIQRTQQEDSAVYLCASTAPLTGETQYFGPGTRLLVL.

This clonotype appeared a few times. The chain uses TRBV4-3 and TRBJ2-5; no definite D call. Trimming removed 0 bases from V and 0 bases from J, with 8 bases in between. There are 15 residues in the CDR3. In germline, CDR1 is LGHNA, CDR2 YSLEER. CDR3 bases: TGCGCCAGCAGCCAAGAGGCTAGTTACCAAGAGACCCAGTACTTC. Its protein is CASSQEASYQETQYF.

This clonotype was found once. V gene TRBV7-9 combines with J gene TRBJ1-2; D unclear. There are 14 residues in the CDR3. Germline V gene sequence: CDR1 SEHNR, CDR2 FQNEAQ (reference sequence). Trimming took 5 bases from V and 3 from J, leaving 13 bases between them. CDR3 nucleotide sequence: TGTGCCAGCAGCCCCCTCGTCAGGTACTATGGCTACACCTTC. Translation gives CASSPLVRYYGYTF.

The rearrangement links TRBV15 to TRBJ1-6, with D uncertain. Per germline, CDR1 LNHNV and CDR2 YYDKDF (reference sequence). The V and J ends lost 5 bases and 9 bases respectively, with 14 bases between them. This CDR3 is built from 14 residues. CDR3 sequence: CATSPTVKSSPLHF. The CDR3 DNA is TGTGCCACCAGCCCTACAGTGAAAAGTTCACCCCTCCACTTT.

This clonotype was seen a handful of times. V is TRBV7-2 and J is TRBJ2-1; 11 bases are shared with TRBD2. The V and J ends lost 1 base and 6 bases, in that order; junction bases with no gene match: 5. CDR3 size: 16 residues. CDR1 SGHTA and CDR2 FQGNSA come from the germline V gene. For the CDR3, the DNA is TGTGCCAGCAGCTTAGATACTAGCGGGGGCCGCAATGAGCAGTTCTTC. Its translation is CASSLDTSGGRNEQFF.